What follows is one T cell receptor (beta chain) and its context. Its antigen is not known. In the CD4+ fraction, cells were divided into CD45RA+ naive and CD45RA-negative memory subsets. These data belong to a study of shared clonotypes between healthy human individuals. Method: immunoSEQ multiplex PCR; TCRdb's copy keeps in-frame clones and lacks some. The sample includes some 2,400,000 clones, approximately 94% of them seen just once. Study conclusions and caveats: Clonotype sharing among the donors was expected to vary with sequencing depth.

The CDR3 is made up of 16 amino acids. The germline V gene encodes CDR1 MGHRA and CDR2 YSYEKL. With 1 base removed from V and 0 bases from J, the gap between germline ends came to 12 bases. This chain links TRBV4-1 with TRBJ1-1; D remains unclear. The sample comprised naive CD4+ T cells sorted from blood. The sample's subset: CD45RA+ positively selected. The TCR comes from a man between 18 and 29 years old in good health. The CDR3 bases are TGCGCCAGCAGCCAAGGACCCTTGGGGATGAACACTGAAGCTTTCTTT. Translating it yields CASSQGPLGMNTEAFF.